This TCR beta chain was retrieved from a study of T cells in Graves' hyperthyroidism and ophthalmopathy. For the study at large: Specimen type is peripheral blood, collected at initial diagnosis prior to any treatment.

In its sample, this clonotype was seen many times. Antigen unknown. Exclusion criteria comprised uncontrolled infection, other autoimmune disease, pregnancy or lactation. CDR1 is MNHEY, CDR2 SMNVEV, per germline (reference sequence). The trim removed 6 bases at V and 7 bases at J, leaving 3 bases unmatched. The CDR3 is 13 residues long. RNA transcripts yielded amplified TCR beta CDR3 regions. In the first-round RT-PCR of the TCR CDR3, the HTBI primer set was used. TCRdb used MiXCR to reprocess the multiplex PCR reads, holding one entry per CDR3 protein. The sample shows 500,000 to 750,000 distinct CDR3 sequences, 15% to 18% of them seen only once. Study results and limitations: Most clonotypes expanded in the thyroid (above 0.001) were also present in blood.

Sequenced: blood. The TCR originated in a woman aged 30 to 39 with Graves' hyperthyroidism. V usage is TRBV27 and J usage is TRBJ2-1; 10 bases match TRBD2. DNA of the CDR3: TGTGCCAGCAGCTCGGGACTAGCGAATGAGCAGTTCTTC. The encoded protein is CASSSGLANEQFF.